This TCR beta chain was found in a study of T cells in localized non-small cell lung cancer. Study findings and constraints: The highest T cell clonality was in uninvolved adjacent lung, above tumor. Heterogeneity remains possible because sequencing was limited to only one tumor region.

Using immunoSEQ multiplex PCR, the repertoire was profiled, and TCRdb retains in-frame clones only, with some absent. The top ten hold 4.2% of the sample, which has roughly 35,000 clones, around nine tenths seen once. To note about this clone: Antigen unknown.

Germline CDR1 reads SGHAT; CDR2 reads FQNNGV. V was cut by 3 bases and J by 2 bases, with 15 bases left in between. The CDR3 spans 16 residues. The sequence was obtained from a woman aged 35-75 years with stage I lung adenocarcinoma. The source was peripheral blood, collected before any cancer treatment. The rearrangement uses TRBV11-2 and TRBJ2-3, with unresolved D. For the CDR3, the DNA is TGTGCCAGCAGCTTGTCTCTCGCCGGTTACACAGATACGCAGTATTTT. Translating it yields CASSLSLAGYTDTQYF.